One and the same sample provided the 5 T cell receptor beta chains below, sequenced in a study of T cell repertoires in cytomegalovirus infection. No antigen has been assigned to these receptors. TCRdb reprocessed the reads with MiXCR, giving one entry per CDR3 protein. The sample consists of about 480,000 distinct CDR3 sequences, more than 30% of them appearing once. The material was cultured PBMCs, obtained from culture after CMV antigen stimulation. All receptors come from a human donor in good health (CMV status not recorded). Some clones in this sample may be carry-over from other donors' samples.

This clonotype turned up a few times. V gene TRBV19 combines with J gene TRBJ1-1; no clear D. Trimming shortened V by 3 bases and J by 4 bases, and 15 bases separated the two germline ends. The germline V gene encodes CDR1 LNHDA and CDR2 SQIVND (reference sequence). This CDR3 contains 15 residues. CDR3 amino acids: CASSMRSLVGTEAFF. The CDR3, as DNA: TGTGCCAGTAGTATGAGGTCGTTGGTGGGCACTGAAGCTTTCTTT. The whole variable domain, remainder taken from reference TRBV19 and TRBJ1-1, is DGGITQSPKYLFRKEGQNVTLSCEQNLNHDAMYWYRQDPGQGLRLIYYSQIVNDFQKGDIAEGYSVSREKKESFPLTVTSAQKNPTAFYLCASSMRSLVGTEAFFGQGTRLTVV.

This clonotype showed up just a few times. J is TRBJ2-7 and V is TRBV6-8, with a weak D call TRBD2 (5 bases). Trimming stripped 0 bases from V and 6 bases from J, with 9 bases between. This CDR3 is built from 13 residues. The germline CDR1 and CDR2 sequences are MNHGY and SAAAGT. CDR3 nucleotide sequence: TGTGCCAGCAGTTACTCAGGACTGGGCGAGCAGTACGTC. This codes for CASSYSGLGEQYV.

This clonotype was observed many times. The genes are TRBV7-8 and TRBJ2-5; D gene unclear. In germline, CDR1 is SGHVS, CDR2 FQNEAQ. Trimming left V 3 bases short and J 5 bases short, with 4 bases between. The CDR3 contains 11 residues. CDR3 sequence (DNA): TGTGCCAGCAGCTTGTGGGAGACCCAGTACTTC. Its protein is CASSLWETQYF.

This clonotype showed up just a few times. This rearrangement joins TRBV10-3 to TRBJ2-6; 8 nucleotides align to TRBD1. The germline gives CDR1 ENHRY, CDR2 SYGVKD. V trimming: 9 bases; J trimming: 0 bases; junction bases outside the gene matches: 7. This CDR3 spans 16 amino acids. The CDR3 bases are TGTGCCATACGGCCCGACAGGGGCTCTGGGGCCAACGTCCTGACTTTC. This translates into CAIRPDRGSGANVLTF.

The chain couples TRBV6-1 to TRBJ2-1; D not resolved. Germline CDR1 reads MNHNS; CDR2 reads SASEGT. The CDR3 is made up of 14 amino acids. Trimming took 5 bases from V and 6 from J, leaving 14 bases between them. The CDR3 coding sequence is TGTGCCAGCAGTTTAAACTCCCCGCGCAATGAGCAGTTCTTC. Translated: CASSLNSPRNEQFF.